The 25 T cell receptor beta chains below all came from one sample that was sequenced in a study of blood T cell repertoires in COVID-19. Libraries were prepared by immunoSEQ multiplex PCR; TCRdb keeps only in-frame clonotypes and omits some of them. Of fewer than 200,000 clones in the sample, over 60% were seen once. The sequenced sample consisted of peripheral blood. The receptors here all came from a man aged 55 to 70 with acute or convalescent COVID-19.

The CDR3 loop is CASSQDQGSGYTF. The CDR3 DNA is TGCGCCAGCAGCCAAGATCAGGGTTCTGGCTACACCTTC. J is TRBJ1-2 and V is TRBV4-1; possible D gene TRBD1, 5 bases. Trimming shortened V by 0 bases and J by 7 bases, and 9 bases separated the two germline ends. From germline, CDR1 is MGHRA and CDR2 YSYEKL. The CDR3 extends over 13 amino acids.

The chain joins TRBV15 to TRBJ2-3; 9 nucleotides align to TRBD1. CDR3 size: 18 residues. Germline V gene lookup returns CDR1 LNHNV and CDR2 YYDKDF (reference sequence). V lost 5 bases, J lost 0 bases, and 12 bases stayed unmatched. In nucleotides, the CDR3 is TGTGCCACCAGCGGACATGCTGGGACAGGGCATAGCACAGATACGCAGTATTTT. Translated, it gives CATSGHAGTGHSTDTQYF.

The chain is built from TRBV11-2 and TRBJ2-1, with D hard to call. The germline CDR1 and CDR2 sequences are SGHAT and FQNNGV. V shed 0 bases and J shed 7 bases, with 13 bases lying between them. The CDR3 has 15 amino acids. The CDR3 DNA is TGTGCCAGCAGCTTAGAAACGGGTGCTTGGAATGAGCAGTTCTTC. Encoded protein: CASSLETGAWNEQFF.

This clone was seen a few times. The V call is TRBV30, the J call TRBJ2-7; tentatively, D is TRBD1 (6 bases). The CDR3 runs 13 residues. Trimming left V 1 base short and J 2 bases short, with 9 bases between. The germline V gene encodes CDR1 GTSNPN and CDR2 SVGIG (reference sequence). The CDR3 DNA is TGTGCCTGGAGTGAGGACAGTCCCTACGAGCAGTACTTC. Protein: CAWSEDSPYEQYF.

V and J are TRBV6-4 and TRBJ2-2; D remains unclear. Trimming removed 2 bases from V and 1 base from J, with 8 bases in between. Germline V gene lookup returns CDR1 MRHNA and CDR2 SNTAGT. There are 15 residues in the CDR3. CDR3: CASSDGRVNTGELFF. The CDR3 DNA is TGTGCCAGCAGTGACGGGCGAGTGAACACCGGGGAGCTGTTTTTT.

The chain couples TRBV25-1 to TRBJ2-5; D is perhaps TRBD2 (5 bases). Trimming pared 3 bases from V and 0 bases from J, leaving 11 bases between. The length of the CDR3 is 15 residues. Looked up from germline, CDR1 is MGHDK and CDR2 is SYGVNS. The CDR3 loop is CASSDGDYYQETQYF. The CDR3 DNA reads TGTGCCAGCAGTGACGGGGATTATTACCAAGAGACCCAGTACTTC.

The chain employs TRBV30 and TRBJ1-6, with D possibly TRBD1 on 5 matching bases. CDR1 and CDR2 from the germline V gene are GTSNPN and SVGIG (reference sequence). The CDR3 is 14 amino acids. The V gene lost 1 base and the J gene lost 9 bases, with 13 bases spanning the gap. CDR3 in DNA: TGTGCCTGGAGTGGGGACTCCGGCGGTTCACCCCTCCACTTT. Translated, it gives CAWSGDSGGSPLHF.

The chain recombines TRBV30 with TRBJ1-6, with a possible D match to TRBD1 (6 bases). The CDR3 sequence is 13 residues long. Germline CDR1 is GTSNPN and CDR2 is SVGIG (reference sequence). Trimming removed 2 bases from V and 7 bases from J, with 9 bases in between. DNA for the CDR3: TGTGCCTGGAGTCAACAGGGCAATTCACCCCTCCACTTT. This codes for CAWSQQGNSPLHF.

The chain couples TRBV7-2 to TRBJ1-1; D call uncertain. Germline loops: CDR1 SGHTA, CDR2 FQGNSA. Trimming pared 5 bases from V and 2 bases from J, leaving 15 bases between. The CDR3 has 15 residues. The CDR3 bases are TGTGCCAGCAGCCGCGACGGAGTACCAAACACTGAAGCTTTCTTT. The encoded protein is CASSRDGVPNTEAFF.

Regarding this clone: One end of the junction fails to match germline, which may point to a read error. The J gene is TRBJ1-4, the V gene TRBV30; D is unclear. The CDR3 totals 12 residues. Germline values: CDR1 GTSNPN, CDR2 SVGIG (reference sequence). The CDR3 is CAQSGTSEKLFF. In nucleotides, the CDR3 is TGTGCCCAAAGTGGTACTAGTGAAAAACTGTTTTTT.

This clone has only a few counts. The chain uses TRBV18 and TRBJ1-6, with D tentatively TRBD1 (5 bases). Germline CDR1 reads KGHSH; CDR2 reads LQKENI. The CDR3 totals 16 residues. The V and J ends lost 3 bases and 5 bases respectively, with 14 bases between them. CDR3 amino acids: CASSPNQGGNNSPLHF. The CDR3 DNA follows: TGTGCCAGCTCACCGAATCAGGGCGGAAATAATTCACCCCTCCACTTT.

The CDR3 sequence: CAGRDRGYEQYF. The CDR3, as DNA: TGTGCCGGCCGGGACAGGGGCTACGAGCAGTACTTC. The rearrangement links TRBV2 to TRBJ2-7; TRBD1 matches at 10 bases. There are 12 residues in the CDR3. V was clipped by 11 bases and J by 3 bases; unmatched bases: 4. The germline V gene has CDR1 SNHLY and CDR2 FYNNEI.

This clone came up a few times. The CDR3 DNA sequence: TGTGCCAGCAGCCTACCGGGACAGGGTTCACCCCTCCACTTT. Translating it yields CASSLPGQGSPLHF. The V gene is TRBV7-6, the J gene TRBJ1-6; 9 nucleotides line up with TRBD1. V was clipped by 5 bases and J by 9 bases; unmatched bases: 5. This CDR3 is built from 14 residues. Germline V gives CDR1 SGHVS, CDR2 FNYEAQ.

The chain has TRBV5-3 and TRBJ2-7; unclear D gene. TRBV5-3 is filed as an ORF, its function uncertain. V lost 1 base and J 0 bases, leaving 11 bases between the germline ends. This CDR3 contains 15 residues. CDR3 region: CARSLNSPVSYEQYF. The CDR3 nucleotides read TGTGCCAGAAGCTTGAACTCCCCTGTCTCCTACGAGCAGTACTTC.

In regard to this clone: Germline and junction disagree at one end, which may indicate a read error. The chain links TRBV18 to TRBJ2-1, with D perhaps matching TRBD2 (6 bases). This CDR3 is 16 amino acids long. Germline V CDR1 and CDR2: KGHSH, LQKENI. CDR3 DNA sequence: TGTGCCAGCTCACCACCGGGGGGAGCCCGTTTCAATGAGCGGTTCTTC. Its protein product is CASSPPGGARFNERFF. Full variable domain (remainder filled in from reference TRBV18 and TRBJ2-1): NAGVMQNPRHLVRRRGQEARLRCSPMKGHSHVYWYRQLPEEGLKFMVYLQKENIIDESGMPKERFSAEFPKEGPSILRIQQVVRGDSAAYFCASSPPGGARFNERFFGPGTRLTVL.

This clone was seen only a few times. V is TRBV6-2 or TRBV6-3 and J is TRBJ1-4; TRBD1 aligns across 7 bases. From germline, CDR1 is MNHEY and CDR2 SVGEGT. Trimming took 5 bases from V and 8 from J; bases not matched to a gene: 20. The CDR3 has 18 residues. For the CDR3, the DNA is TGTGCCAGCAGTGCAACGACAGGGTACGGGGCCGTTTACGAAAAACTGTTTTTT. Translating it yields CASSATTGYGAVYEKLFF.

V usage is TRBV5-1 and J usage is TRBJ1-2; D unresolved. The CDR3 loop spans 14 amino acids. CDR1 is SGHRS, CDR2 YFSETQ, per germline. V lost 4 bases and J lost 4, with 14 bases in between. CDR3 residues: CASSPGILIYGYTF. The CDR3 DNA reads as TGCGCCAGCAGCCCGGGGATCTTGATCTATGGCTACACCTTC.

The chain has TRBV3-1 (or the pseudogene TRBV3-2) and TRBJ1-2; the D gene is possibly TRBD1 (6 bases). In germline, CDR1 is LGHDT, CDR2 YNNKEL (reference sequence). This CDR3 has 15 residues. V lost 4 bases and J lost 7, with 19 bases in between. CDR3 nucleotide sequence: TGTGCCAGCAGCCCAGCGACAGGTACTGGAGGTGGCTACACCTTC. Translating it yields CASSPATGTGGGYTF.

This clone has just a few counts. The rearrangement links TRBV5-6 to TRBJ1-5, with D possibly being TRBD1 (6 bases). The length of the CDR3 is 15 residues. Germline V gene data show CDR1 as SGHDT and CDR2 as YYEEEE. V was pared by 2 bases and J by 0 bases, with 9 bases between. The CDR3 spells CASSFGTSSNQPQHF. The DNA of the CDR3 is TGTGCCAGCAGCTTTGGGACAAGTAGCAATCAGCCCCAGCATTTT. The variable domain in full, completed from reference TRBV5-6 and TRBJ1-5, reads DAGVTQSPTHLIKTRGQQVTLRCSPKSGHDTVSWYQQALGQGPQFIFQYYEEEERQRGNFPDRFSGHQFPNYSSELNVNALLLGDSALYLCASSFGTSSNQPQHFGDGTRLSIL.

This clone was recorded at least ten times. This chain links TRBV10-2 with TRBJ2-7, with D possibly matching TRBD1 (6 bases). CDR1 and CDR2 from the germline V gene are WSHSY and SAAADI. The CDR3 covers 14 residues. The germline V and J ends were trimmed by 1 base and 5 bases, with 12 bases remaining between them. CDR3 in DNA: TGCGCCAGCAGTGAGTATACAGGGACCGACGAGCAGTACTTC. Its translation: CASSEYTGTDEQYF.

The CDR3 region is CAASGATRTDTQYF. Written as DNA, the CDR3 is TGTGCCGCCTCAGGGGCTACCCGCACAGATACGCAGTATTTT. This chain connects TRBV24-1 to TRBJ2-3; D is perhaps TRBD1 (6 bases). Germline V gives CDR1 KGHDR, CDR2 SFDVKD. Trimming cost V 12 bases and J 1 base, with 16 bases left between them. This CDR3 contains 14 residues.

The gene calls are TRBV7-2 and TRBJ2-1, with D maybe TRBD1 (5 bases). This CDR3 contains 14 residues. Trimming cost V 1 base and J 5 bases, with 9 bases left between them. Looked up from germline, CDR1 is SGHTA and CDR2 is FQGNSA. CDR3 protein: CASSLVDTNNEQFF. The CDR3 nucleotides are TGTGCCAGCAGCTTAGTGGACACGAACAATGAGCAGTTCTTC.

This clone has only one observation. The chain uses TRBV6-1 and TRBJ1-4; no definite D call. Trimming took 0 bases from V and 2 from J, leaving 10 bases between them. The germline CDR1 and CDR2 sequences are MNHNS and SASEGT. The CDR3 runs 16 residues. The CDR3 nucleotides are TGTGCCAGCAGTGAAGCACGCGGCGGTACTAATGAAAAACTGTTTTTT. This encodes CASSEARGGTNEKLFF.

This clone was found a few times. This sequence joins TRBV6-6 and TRBJ1-1; TRBD1 aligns across 8 bases. CDR1 and CDR2 from the germline V gene are MNHNY and SVGAGI (reference sequence). The CDR3 loop spans 12 amino acids. V lost 4 bases to trimming and J lost 8 bases; unmatched junction nucleotides: 3. CDR3 in DNA: TGTGCCAGCAGTTGGAGACAGGGGGAAGCTTTCTTT. This encodes CASSWRQGEAFF.

J is TRBJ2-1 and V is TRBV5-1, with TRBD1 matching 8 bases. CDR3 size: 14 residues. Trimming cost V 0 bases and J 6 bases; bases outside gene matches: 2. The V gene's germline CDR1 is SGHRS and CDR2 YFSETQ. The CDR3 sequence is CASSLGQGINEQFF. CDR3 nucleotide sequence: TGCGCCAGCAGCTTGGGACAGGGGATCAATGAGCAGTTCTTC.